The 9 T cell receptor beta chains reported below all come from one sample, sequenced in a study of early T cells in non-severe SARS-CoV-2 infection. TCRdb analysed the 5' RACE reads with MiXCR anew, one entry per CDR3 protein. The sample lists under 40,000 distinct CDR3 sequences, about 6% occurring once. Sequenced sample: whole blood. The receptors were gathered from an adult who was a healthcare worker with PCR-confirmed SARS-CoV-2 infection or an uninfected control (not recorded which).

The rearrangement joins TRBV2 to TRBJ2-7; D uncertain. The CDR3 is made up of 12 amino acids. CDR1 SNHLY and CDR2 FYNNEI come from the germline V gene. Trimming took off 3 bases at V and 5 bases at J, with 8 bases between the two ends. CDR3 in DNA: TGTGCCAGCAGTGATTCCTGGGACGAGCAGTACTTC. Amino acid sequence: CASSDSWDEQYF.

This clonotype showed up many times. The rearrangement links TRBV13 to TRBJ2-5; perhaps TRBD2 as D (6 bases). This CDR3 contains 14 residues. V was pared by 5 bases and J by 5 bases, with 15 bases between. CDR1 is PRHDT, CDR2 FYEKMQ, per germline (reference sequence). CDR3 coding DNA: TGTGCCAGCAGCGGCCGGGAGACTGTGGAGACCCAGTACTTC. It specifies CASSGRETVETQYF. Full variable domain (missing parts from reference TRBV13 and TRBJ2-5): AAGVIQSPRHLIKEKRETATLKCYPIPRHDTVYWYQQGPGQDPQFLISFYEKMQSDKGSIPDRFSAQQFSDYHSELNMSSLELGDSALYFCASSGRETVETQYFGPGTRLLVL.

This clonotype was counted ten times or more. This rearrangement joins TRBV29-1 to TRBJ1-5; 7 bases fit TRBD1. The V and J ends lost 6 bases and 6 bases, in that order; junction bases with no gene match: 14. Germline V gene lookup returns CDR1 SQVTM and CDR2 ANQGSEA. This CDR3 spans 15 amino acids. CDR3 protein: CSVLTGDVLGQPQHF. The CDR3 DNA reads TGCAGCGTGCTAACAGGGGATGTTTTGGGTCAGCCCCAGCATTTT.

This clonotype was counted a few times. The chain joins TRBV5-1 to TRBJ2-5, with 7 bases matching TRBD1. Germline V gives CDR1 SGHRS, CDR2 YFSETQ. CDR3 size: 15 residues. V shed 3 bases, J shed 3 bases, and the junction held 8 bases outside the gene matches. CDR3 bases: TGCGCCAGCAGCTACAACAGGGGACCGGAAGAGACCCAGTACTTC. It yields the protein CASSYNRGPEETQYF.

This clonotype showed up just a few times. The CDR3 is CASSLVSYNEQFF. CDR3 nucleotide sequence: TGTGCCAGCAGTCTCGTTTCCTACAATGAGCAGTTCTTC. V is TRBV28 and J is TRBJ2-1; no definite D call. The germline V gene has CDR1 MDHEN and CDR2 SYDVKM. V was clipped by 5 bases and J by 1 base, with 6 bases between them. The CDR3 covers 13 residues.

This clonotype was observed many times. The genes are TRBV7-6 and TRBJ2-1; TRBD1 might be the D (6 bases). The germline V and J ends were trimmed by 5 bases and 9 bases, with 14 bases remaining between them. The CDR3 is 13 amino acids. Germline CDR1 reads SGHVS; CDR2 reads FNYEAQ. This chain's CDR3 is CASSPPDSGEQFF. The CDR3 DNA sequence: TGTGCCAGCAGCCCCCCGGACAGCGGTGAGCAGTTCTTC.

This clonotype was counted at least ten times. The gene calls are TRBV11-3 and TRBJ2-3; possibly TRBD1 or TRBD2 for D (5 bases each). Trimming left V 5 bases short and J 2 bases short, with 11 bases between. The CDR3 contains 14 residues. Germline assignment: CDR1 SGHNT and CDR2 YENEEA. The CDR3 nucleotides are TGTGCCAGCAGCAAAGAGGGGTACACAGATACGCAGTATTTT. Amino acids: CASSKEGYTDTQYF.

The table lists this clonotype with many counts. The CDR3 coding sequence is TGTGCCAGCAGCCAGAACACTGAAGCTTTCTTT. This translates into CASSQNTEAFF. The rearrangement uses TRBV12-3 or TRBV12-4 and TRBJ1-1, with D unclear. The CDR3 is 11 residues long. V lost 6 bases to trimming and J lost 1 base, with 3 bases between them.

This clonotype is labeled as medium-sized (0.01 to 0.1%). The chain carries TRBV10-2 and TRBJ2-1; 11 nucleotides align to TRBD2. The germline V gene encodes CDR1 WSHSY and CDR2 SAAADI. The CDR3 has 16 residues. The junction had 11 bases not matched to a gene; V was cut back by 6 bases and J by 7 bases. CDR3 amino acids: CASRDHGTSGFNEQFF. The CDR3 bases are TGCGCCAGCAGGGACCACGGGACTAGCGGCTTTAATGAGCAGTTCTTC.